These T cell receptor beta chains were read from a single sample in a study of glioma-infiltrating T cells after dendritic cell vaccination. Assay used: immunoSEQ multiplex PCR; TCRdb lists only in-frame clones, some missing. The repertoire has about 91,000 clones, approximately 80% of them found once; the top ten carry roughly 2.1%. The sample in question was blood, obtained after dendritic cell vaccination. The receptors here all came from a human donor with glioblastoma. The CDR3 runs from the conserved cysteine through the conserved F or W. D genes are given only for firm matches.

d_call v_call cdr3_aa
NA TRBV2 CASTTLREQYF
TRBD1 TRBV2 CASSLRGPMNTEAFF
NA TRBV7-9 CASSPDPGGTQYF
TRBD1 TRBV6-5 CASSPPTGANTEAFF
NA TRBV7-8 CASSLDLYGYTF
NA TRBV7-3 CASSLSGDGELFF
TRBD1 TRBV5-6 CASVRPGQGNPASTDTQYF
TRBD1 TRBV11-3 CASSTGQGSVEQYF
TRBD1 TRBV7-2 CASSTGATGGTEAFF
TRBD1 TRBV29-1 CSAGTGGDTEAFF
TRBD2 TRBV19 CASSIRVAGEFSGELFF
NA TRBV10-3 CAIRVRGNEQFF
NA TRBV29-1 CSGGSTDTQYF
NA TRBV4-1 CASSQEGRTNEKLFF
NA TRBV2 CASSEREKLFF
NA TRBV9 CAGSRGDEQFF
NA TRBV5-1 CASSLGIAKSQETQYF
NA TRBV7-9 CASSLTGLPLHF
NA TRBV5-4 CASASRGTDTQYF